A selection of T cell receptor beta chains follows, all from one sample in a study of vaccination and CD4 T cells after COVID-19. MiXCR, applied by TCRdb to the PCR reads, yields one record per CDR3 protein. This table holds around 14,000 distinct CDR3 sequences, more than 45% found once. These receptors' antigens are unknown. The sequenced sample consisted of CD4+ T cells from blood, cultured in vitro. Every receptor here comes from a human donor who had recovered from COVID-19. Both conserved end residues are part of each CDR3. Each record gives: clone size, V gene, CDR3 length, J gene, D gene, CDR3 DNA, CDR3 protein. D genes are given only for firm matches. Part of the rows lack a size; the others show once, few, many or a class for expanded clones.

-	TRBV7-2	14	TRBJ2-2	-	TGTGCCAGCAGCGCGCCGTCGTTCACCGGGGAGCTGTTTTTT	CASSAPSFTGELFF
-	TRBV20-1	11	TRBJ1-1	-	TGCAGTCCTGGGCGGTCGGGGGCTGCTTTCTTT	CSPGRSGAAFF
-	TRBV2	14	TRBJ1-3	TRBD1	TGTGCCAGCAGTGGGACAGGGGCAGGATACACCATATATTTT	CASSGTGAGYTIYF
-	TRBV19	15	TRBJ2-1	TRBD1	TGTGCCAGTAAGACGACAGGGGCGGAATGGAATGAGCAGTTCTTC	CASKTTGAEWNEQFF
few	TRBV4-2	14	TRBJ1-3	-	TGTGCCAGCAGCCAAGAAGGGACTGGAAACACCATATATTTT	CASSQEGTGNTIYF
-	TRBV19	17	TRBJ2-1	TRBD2	TGTGCCACAAGAACAGCGACTAGCGGGACCCGCTACAATGAGCAGTTCTTC	CATRTATSGTRYNEQFF
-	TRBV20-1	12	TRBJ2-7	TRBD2	TGCAGTGCTAGAAGGAGCGGGGTCGAGCAGTACTTC	CSARRSGVEQYF
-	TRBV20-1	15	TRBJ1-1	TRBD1	TGCAGTGCCTTCCATCATACAGGGGGAGGCACTGAAGCTTTCTTT	CSAFHHTGGGTEAFF
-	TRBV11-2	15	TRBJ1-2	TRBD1	TGTGCCAGCAGCCTTCTAGGGACAGGAGACTATGGCTACACCTTC	CASSLLGTGDYGYTF
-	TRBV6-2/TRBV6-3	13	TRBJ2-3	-	TGTGCCACCACTGACGGGGGAACAGATACGCAGTATTTT	CATTDGGTDTQYF
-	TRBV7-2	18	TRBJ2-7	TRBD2	TGTGCCAGCAGCCAAACCTCCGGGACTAGCGGATGGGGATACGAGCAGTACTTC	CASSQTSGTSGWGYEQYF
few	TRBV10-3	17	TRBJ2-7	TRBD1	TGTGCCATCAGGCATGCGACACCGGGACAGGGGATAGAGGAGCAGTACTTC	CAIRHATPGQGIEEQYF
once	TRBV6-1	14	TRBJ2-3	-	TGTGCCAGCATGAGAAGTACCTACACAGATACGCAGTATTTT	CASMRSTYTDTQYF
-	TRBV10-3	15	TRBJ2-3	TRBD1	TGTGCCATCAGCGAGACGTCCACAGGGGCAGATACGCAGTATTTT	CAISETSTGADTQYF
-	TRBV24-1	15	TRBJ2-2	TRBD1	TGTGCCACCAGTACGGGACAGGGGAGAGCTGGTCGGCTGTTTTTT	CATSTGQGRAGRLFF
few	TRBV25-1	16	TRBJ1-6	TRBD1	TGTGCCAGCAGTGAATGGGGACAGGGATCTGAATCACCCCTCCACTTT	CASSEWGQGSESPLHF
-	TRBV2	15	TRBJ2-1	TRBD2	TGTGCCAGCACGCCCCGAGCGGGAGGGGGAAATGAGCAGTTCTTC	CASTPRAGGGNEQFF
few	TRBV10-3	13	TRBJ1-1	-	TGTGCCATCAGGGACAGAGGAGGGACTGAAGCTTTCTTT	CAIRDRGGTEAFF
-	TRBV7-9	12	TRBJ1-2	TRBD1	TGTGCCAGCAGCCAGACAGGGTATGGCTACACCTTC	CASSQTGYGYTF
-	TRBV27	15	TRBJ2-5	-	TGTGCCAGCAGTTTAAACAGGGTCGGATATGAGACCCAGTACTTC	CASSLNRVGYETQYF
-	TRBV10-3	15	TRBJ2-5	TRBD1	TGTGCCATCCGTACCACAGGACAGGCGGAAGAGACCCAGTACTTC	CAIRTTGQAEETQYF
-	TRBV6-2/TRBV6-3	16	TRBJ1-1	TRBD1	TGTGCCAGCAGTTCCGGACAGGGGATGGGGAACACTGAAGCTTTCTTT	CASSSGQGMGNTEAFF
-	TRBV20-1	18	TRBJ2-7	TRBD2	TGCAGTGCTCTAGACCTCAGCGGGAGGGCCATATATACCTACGAGCAGTACTTC	CSALDLSGRAIYTYEQYF
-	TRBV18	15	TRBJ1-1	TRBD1	TGTGCCAGCTCACCTAGGACAGGCGAGAACACTGAAGCTTTCTTT	CASSPRTGENTEAFF
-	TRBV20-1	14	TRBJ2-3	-	TGCAGTGCTAAGCTTTCAGTCCCGGCAGATACGCAGTATTTT	CSAKLSVPADTQYF
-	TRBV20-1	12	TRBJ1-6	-	TGCAGTGCTAGAGTGAATCGTTCACCCCTCCACTTT	CSARVNRSPLHF
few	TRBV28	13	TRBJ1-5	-	TGTGCCAGCAGTACGGGGCCATATCAGCCCCAGCATTTT	CASSTGPYQPQHF
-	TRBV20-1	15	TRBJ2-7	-	TGCAGTGCTAGAGATTTCGGGGGCGGGATGGCCGAGCAGTACTTC	CSARDFGGGMAEQYF
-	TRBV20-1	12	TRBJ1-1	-	TGCAGTGGGCTGCTCAAGAACACTGAAGCTTTCTTT	CSGLLKNTEAFF
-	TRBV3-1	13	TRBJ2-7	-	TGTGCCAGCAGCCTAAGGGGTAACTACGAGCAGTACTTC	CASSLRGNYEQYF
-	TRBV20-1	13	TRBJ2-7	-	TGCAGTGCTAGAGACAGCGGGCAGTACGAGCAGTACTTC	CSARDSGQYEQYF
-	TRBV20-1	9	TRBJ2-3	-	TGCAGTGCTAGGGATACGCAGTATTTT	CSARDTQYF
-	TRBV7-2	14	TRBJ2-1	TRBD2	TGTGCCAGCAGCTGGACTAGTCCCCACAATGAGCAGTTCTTC	CASSWTSPHNEQFF
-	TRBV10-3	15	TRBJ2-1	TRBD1	TGTGCCATCAGCCGTCGGGGACAGGGGAACTATGAGCAGTTCTTC	CAISRRGQGNYEQFF
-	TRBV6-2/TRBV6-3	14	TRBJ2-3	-	TGTGCCAGCAGCCGGGGTAGCGCGAAGGATACGCAGTATTTT	CASSRGSAKDTQYF
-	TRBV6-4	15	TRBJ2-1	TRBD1	TGTGCCAGCAGTGTGCAGGGGGACAGCTACAATGAGCAGTTCTTC	CASSVQGDSYNEQFF
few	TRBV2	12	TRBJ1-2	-	TGTGCCAGCCAGTCTTTGAACTATGGCTACACCTTC	CASQSLNYGYTF
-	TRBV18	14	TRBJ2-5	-	TGTGCCAGCTCCCCGACGACAAAGCAAGAGACCCAGTACTTC	CASSPTTKQETQYF
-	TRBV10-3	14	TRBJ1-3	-	TGTGCCACCCGGGACACAGGTCCTGGAAACACCATATATTTT	CATRDTGPGNTIYF
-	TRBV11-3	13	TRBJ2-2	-	TGTGCCAGCAGCTTACAGGGGACCGGGGAGCTGTTTTTT	CASSLQGTGELFF
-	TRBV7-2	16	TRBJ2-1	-	TGTGCCAGCAGCTCGGGTAGCGCAAAATACTACAATGAGCAGTTCTTC	CASSSGSAKYYNEQFF